A single sample is the source of the 29 T cell receptor beta chains below, sequenced in a study of T cells after yellow fever vaccination. TCRdb redid the calling of the 5' RACE reads with MiXCR, one entry per CDR3 protein. The table lists some 500,000 distinct CDR3 sequences, approximately 13% of them singletons. Sample: PBMCs, taken on the day of the yellow fever booster vaccination. The receptors shown here come from a man under 40 who received the YFV17D yellow fever vaccine.

This rearrangement joins TRBV6-2 or TRBV6-3 to TRBJ2-1; TRBD2 matches 11 bases. This CDR3 is built from 15 residues. Losses at the gene ends were 10 bases for V and 12 bases for J; bases not matched to a gene: 17. Looked up from germline, CDR1 is MNHEY and CDR2 is SVGEGT. The CDR3 DNA follows: TGTGCCACCGAGGATCCGGGACTAGCGGCCTTCTGGCAGTTCTTC. As protein: CATEDPGLAAFWQFF.

In its sample, this clonotype was seen many times. The chain links TRBV4-3 to TRBJ2-2; D is undetermined. The CDR3 loop spans 13 amino acids. Germline V gene data show CDR1 as LGHNA and CDR2 as YSLEER. With 0 bases removed from V and 4 bases from J, the gap between germline ends came to 3 bases. CDR3 sequence (DNA): TGCGCCAGCAGCCAAGAACGCACCGGGGAGCTGTTTTTT. Translated, it gives CASSQERTGELFF.

The CDR3 nucleotides read TGTGCCAGCAGCTTAGTGTTATCGGGAGGCTACGAGCAGTACTTC. Translation: CASSLVLSGGYEQYF. V and J are TRBV7-2 and TRBJ2-7, with 7 nucleotides matching TRBD2. Looked up from germline, CDR1 is SGHTA and CDR2 is FQGNSA. V trimming: 1 base; J trimming: 3 bases; junction bases outside the gene matches: 6. This CDR3 has 15 residues.

This clonotype was picked up a small number of times. The V and J genes are TRBV6-1 and TRBJ2-1; 12 positions agree with TRBD1. Per the germline V gene, CDR1 is MNHNS and CDR2 is SASEGT. This CDR3 comprises 17 residues. Trimming cost V 6 bases and J 8 bases; bases outside gene matches: 14. CDR3 DNA sequence: TGTGCCAGCAGATCCAGGTTGACCGGGACAGGGGGCCATGAGCAGTTCTTC. Its translation: CASRSRLTGTGGHEQFF.

This chain joins TRBV10-3 and TRBJ2-3; 9 bases are shared with TRBD2. The J segment lost 10 bases and the V segment lost 3 bases, leaving 5 bases of the junction unmatched. The CDR3 spans 13 residues. Germline CDR1 is ENHRY and CDR2 is SYGVKD. CDR3 sequence reads: CAISEQAGGPQYF. CDR3 DNA sequence: TGTGCCATCAGTGAACAAGCGGGAGGTCCGCAGTATTTT.

The chain couples TRBV23-1 to TRBJ2-2; D might be TRBD1 (5 bases). TRBV23-1 qualifies as an ORF whose function is uncertain. CDR3 length: 12 amino acids. The CDR3 DNA reads TGCGCTGGGGCGGCCAACACCGGGGAGCTGTTTTTT. Its translation is CAGAANTGELFF.

The chain has TRBV4-3 and TRBJ2-1; D gene unclear. The CDR3 loop spans 17 amino acids. The V end was cut by 0 bases, the J end by 1 base, with 13 bases between. Germline V gene lookup returns CDR1 LGHNA and CDR2 YSLEER. CDR3 sequence reads: CASSQEGHSGSYNEQFF. In DNA, the CDR3 is TGCGCCAGCAGCCAAGAGGGCCATTCTGGGTCCTACAATGAGCAGTTCTTC.

This clonotype has more than one count but fewer than ten. The V gene is TRBV6-2 or TRBV6-3, the J gene TRBJ2-7; TRBD1 might be the D (6 bases). Germline values: CDR1 MNHEY, CDR2 SVGEGT. There are 12 residues in the CDR3. Deletions cut 6 bases from V and 6 bases from J, with 12 bases between. The CDR3 DNA is TGTGCCAGCAGACGGGACAAATCCGAGCAGTACTTC. This encodes CASRRDKSEQYF.

As regards this clonotype: A read error may account for a junction end that differs from germline. CDR3: CGTSYPTGGSYGYTF. DNA for the CDR3: TGTGGCACCAGTTATCCGACAGGGGGCTCCTATGGCTACACCTTC. The chain has TRBV24-1 and TRBJ1-2; 10 nucleotides match TRBD1. This CDR3 is built from 15 residues. The V gene's germline CDR1 is KGHDR and CDR2 SFDVKD.

This clonotype was found a few times. V and J are TRBV29-1 and TRBJ2-3; tentatively, D is TRBD1 (6 bases). Germline V gives CDR1 SQVTM, CDR2 ANQGSEA. Trimming left V 4 bases short and J 2 bases short, with 10 bases between. CDR3 size: 13 residues. The CDR3: CSVGDTNTDTQYF. In DNA, the CDR3 is TGCAGCGTTGGGGACACCAACACAGATACGCAGTATTTT.

The chain uses TRBV20-1 and TRBJ2-1; possibly TRBD1 for D (5 bases). Trimming shortened V by 1 base and J by 6 bases, and 16 bases separated the two germline ends. CDR1 is DFQATT and CDR2 is SNEGSKA in the germline V gene (reference sequence). The CDR3 runs to 15 residues. The CDR3 loop reads CSARAVPYRGNEQFF. The CDR3 coding sequence is TGCAGTGCTAGAGCTGTCCCCTATAGGGGCAATGAGCAGTTCTTC.

This clonotype was seen at least ten times. The chain is built from TRBV12-3 or TRBV12-4 and TRBJ2-1; 9 nucleotides align to TRBD2. V was pared by 3 bases and J by 7 bases, with 7 bases of the junction left unmatched. The CDR3 covers 15 residues. CDR3: CASSFRRLAENEQFF. Here the CDR3 DNA reads TGTGCCAGCAGTTTCCGTCGACTAGCGGAAAATGAGCAGTTCTTC.

The gene calls are TRBV4-3 and TRBJ2-3; TRBD2 matches at 10 bases. Germline loops: CDR1 LGHNA, CDR2 YSLEER. The CDR3 spans 16 residues. V was clipped by 5 bases and J by 5 bases; unmatched bases: 10. The CDR3 reads CASSYLGLAAVDTQYF. The CDR3 DNA reads TGCGCCAGCAGCTACCTCGGACTAGCGGCAGTAGATACGCAGTATTTT.

The J gene is TRBJ2-3, the V gene TRBV5-1, with D possibly being TRBD2 (6 bases). The CDR3 is 15 residues long. Trimming shortened V by 4 bases and J by 3 bases, and 15 bases separated the two germline ends. From germline, CDR1 is SGHRS and CDR2 YFSETQ. The CDR3 nucleotides read TGCGCCAGCAGCAGGGGACTTCAAGTGACAGATACGCAGTATTTT. Protein: CASSRGLQVTDTQYF. Full variable domain (remainder filled in from reference TRBV5-1 and TRBJ2-3): KAGVTQTPRYLIKTRGQQVTLSCSPISGHRSVSWYQQTPGQGLQFLFEYFSETQRNKGNFPGRFSGRQFSNSRSEMNVSTLELGDSALYLCASSRGLQVTDTQYFGPGTRLTVL.

In its sample, this clonotype was seen a few times. The chain combines TRBV7-9 with TRBJ2-3, with 7 bases identical to TRBD2. The CDR3 extends over 12 amino acids. J gave up 5 bases and V 8 bases, and 4 bases lay outside the gene matches. The germline V gene has CDR1 SEHNR and CDR2 FQNEAQ (reference sequence). The CDR3 region is CASRGGVDTQYF. For the CDR3, the DNA is TGTGCCAGCCGGGGAGGGGTAGATACGCAGTATTTT. Full variable domain (rest looked up from reference TRBV7-9 and TRBJ2-3): DTGVSQNPRHKITKRGQNVTFRCDPISEHNRLYWYRQTLGQGPEFLTYFQNEAQLEKSRLLSDRFSAERPKGSFSTLEIQRTEQGDSAMYLCASRGGVDTQYFGPGTRLTVL.

CDR3 loop: CASTLSWFGNTGELFF. As DNA, the CDR3 is TGTGCCAGCACCTTAAGCTGGTTCGGGAACACCGGGGAGCTGTTTTTT. V usage is TRBV27 and J usage is TRBJ2-2; D ambiguous. Deletions cut 7 bases from V and 1 base from J, with 16 bases between. The CDR3 has 16 amino acids. Germline V gene data show CDR1 as MNHEY and CDR2 as SMNVEV (reference sequence).

This clonotype has ten or more counts. The chain is built from TRBV7-2 and TRBJ2-7, with D unresolved. Germline V gene sequence: CDR1 SGHTA, CDR2 FQGNSA. Trimming took off 0 bases at V and 3 bases at J, with 6 bases between the two ends. The CDR3 has 13 amino acids. The CDR3 sequence is CASSLARGYEQYF. CDR3 nucleotide sequence: TGTGCCAGCAGCTTAGCGCGCGGCTACGAGCAGTACTTC.

This clonotype has more than one count but fewer than ten. The chain combines TRBV6-4 with TRBJ2-1; 8 bases map to TRBD2. This CDR3 has 16 amino acids. V lost 5 bases and J lost 6; bases outside the gene matches: 12. The germline gives CDR1 MRHNA, CDR2 SNTAGT. Written as DNA, the CDR3 is TGTGCCAGCAGTAGACTTAGCGGGACTCTGGCCAATGAGCAGTTCTTC. It codes for CASSRLSGTLANEQFF.

This clonotype was seen a few times. V gene TRBV7-3 combines with J gene TRBJ2-1; 7 positions match TRBD2. Germline CDR1 is SGHTA and CDR2 is FQGTGA. Trimming took 5 bases from V and 1 from J; bases not matched to a gene: 8. The CDR3 has 16 amino acids. The CDR3 DNA reads TGTGCCAGCAGCCCCCCGGGGGGAATATCCTACAATGAGCAGTTCTTC. This translates into CASSPPGGISYNEQFF.

The chain combines TRBV5-1 with TRBJ2-7, with D unresolved. Trimming shortened V by 4 bases and J by 5 bases, and 10 bases separated the two germline ends. Germline V gene sequence: CDR1 SGHRS, CDR2 YFSETQ. The CDR3 runs to 12 residues. The CDR3 DNA sequence: TGCGCCAGCAGCCCCTCTCAGGACGAGCAGTACTTC. Protein: CASSPSQDEQYF.

The chain uses TRBV5-4 and TRBJ2-7; 10 bases are shared with TRBD2. Germline CDR1 and CDR2: SGHNT and YYREEE (reference sequence). V gave up 3 bases and J gave up 5 bases; unmatched junction bases: 5. This CDR3 is built from 14 residues. CDR3 nucleotide sequence: TGTGCCAGCAGCTGGGCTAGCGGGAGCAACGAGCAGTACTTC. It specifies CASSWASGSNEQYF. The variable domain in full, completed from reference TRBV5-4 and TRBJ2-7, reads ETGVTQSPTHLIKTRGQQVTLRCSSQSGHNTVSWYQQALGQGPQFIFQYYREEENGRGNFPPRFSGLQFPNYSSELNVNALELDDSALYLCASSWASGSNEQYFGPGTRLTVT.

This rearrangement joins TRBV18 to TRBJ2-7; D unclear. Germline assignment: CDR1 KGHSH and CDR2 LQKENI. The CDR3 extends over 14 amino acids. V shed 0 bases and J shed 5 bases, with 11 bases lying between them. CDR3 in amino acids: CASSPPTAAHEQYF. CDR3 sequence (DNA): TGTGCCAGCTCACCACCGACGGCGGCCCACGAGCAGTACTTC.

The chain uses TRBV5-6 and TRBJ2-7, with D maybe TRBD2 (6 bases). Trimming left V 3 bases short and J 6 bases short, with 25 bases between. CDR3 size: 17 residues. CDR1 and CDR2 from the germline V gene are SGHDT and YYEEEE. The CDR3 sequence: CASSYRGIWQGGREQYF. The CDR3 DNA follows: TGTGCCAGCAGCTATCGGGGGATATGGCAGGGTGGGCGCGAGCAGTACTTC.

This clonotype was counted a few times. This chain connects TRBV5-4 to TRBJ2-7; TRBD1 or TRBD2 may be the D gene (5 bases each). Trimming left V 4 bases short and J 6 bases short, with 14 bases between. This CDR3 spans 13 amino acids. Germline V gives CDR1 SGHNT, CDR2 YYREEE (reference sequence). The CDR3 is CASSPGPPLEQYF. CDR3 nucleotides: TGTGCCAGCAGCCCGGGACCACCCCTCGAGCAGTACTTC.

The genes are TRBV20-1 and TRBJ1-1, with D possibly being TRBD1 (5 bases). Trimming removed 0 bases from V and 1 base from J, with 15 bases in between. From germline, CDR1 is DFQATT and CDR2 SNEGSKA (reference sequence). The CDR3 runs 16 residues. CDR3 amino acids: CSAREAGTERNTEAFF. CDR3 nucleotides: TGCAGTGCTAGAGAGGCAGGGACTGAGCGGAACACTGAAGCTTTCTTT.

This chain uses TRBV5-1 with TRBJ2-1; 11 bases line up with TRBD2. The ends lost 4 bases at V and 7 bases at J; junction bases unmatched: 7. CDR3 length: 15 residues. Per the germline V gene, CDR1 is SGHRS and CDR2 is YFSETQ. The CDR3: CASSKLAGVINEQFF. The CDR3 DNA sequence: TGCGCCAGCAGCAAACTAGCGGGGGTTATAAATGAGCAGTTCTTC.

This clonotype was counted a few times. This chain uses TRBV6-1 with TRBJ1-6; D unresolved. The CDR3 is 14 residues long. Per germline, CDR1 MNHNS and CDR2 SASEGT. V was cut by 10 bases and J by 1 base, with 11 bases left in between. In DNA form, the CDR3 reads TGTGCCACCTCCATCCGGTCCTATAATTCACCCCTCCACTTT. This translates into CATSIRSYNSPLHF.

This clonotype was counted only a few times. The gene calls are TRBV5-1 and TRBJ2-2; TRBD2 matches 7 bases. Germline assignment: CDR1 SGHRS and CDR2 YFSETQ. This CDR3 is built from 17 residues. After removal of 2 bases from V and 2 bases from J, the junction contained 9 bases not matched to a gene. The CDR3 DNA reads as TGCGCCAGCAGCTTCTCCCTCAGCGGGAAAAACACCGGGGAGCTGTTTTTT. This sequence encodes CASSFSLSGKNTGELFF.

V usage is TRBV11-2 and J usage is TRBJ2-7, with D possibly matching TRBD2 (5 bases). V was cut by 0 bases and J by 5 bases, with 14 bases left in between. Germline V CDR1 and CDR2: SGHAT, FQNNGV. The CDR3 spans 15 residues. CDR3 nucleotides: TGTGCCAGCAGCTTAGATCTTAACGGGATTAACGAGCAGTACTTC. Protein sequence: CASSLDLNGINEQYF.